Here is one TCR beta chain with its context. CDR3 length equals 19 residues. V lost 0 bases and J 0 bases, leaving 15 bases between the germline ends. Germline V lookup: CDR1 ENHRY, CDR2 SYGVKD. The data were produced by immunoSEQ multiplex PCR, yet TCRdb's version contains in-frame clones alone and is incomplete. The sample has approximately 92,000 clones; roughly 96% are singletons. The sample belongs to a study of technical replicates of blood from several donors. The sample comprised T cells isolated from PBMCs. The chain combines TRBV10-3 with TRBJ2-6; D is perhaps TRBD1 (6 bases). The sequence was collected from a human donor in good health. For the CDR3, the DNA is TGTGCCATCAGTGAGTCGACCCCGAACAGGGCCTCTGGGGCCAACGTCCTGACTTTC. Its translation is CAISESTPNRASGANVLTF.